This T cell receptor beta chain was sequenced in a study of T cells in Graves' hyperthyroidism and ophthalmopathy. The study's findings and limits: By a 13 V-J model, ophthalmopathy was set apart from stable hyperthyroidism. Among thyroid clonotypes expanded above 0.001, most also appeared in blood.

The hyperthyroidism patients had all been newly diagnosed, and their disease duration was under 2 months. Their ages ranged from 18 to 65 years. The study collected blood at first hyperthyroidism diagnosis, before any ophthalmopathy symptoms arose. This clonotype was picked up many times. The antigen is unknown. This CDR3 is 14 amino acids long. The V gene's germline CDR1 is SGHRS and CDR2 YFSETQ. Germline trimming cut 4 bases from V and 4 bases from J; bases unmatched to any gene: 8. RNA transcripts provided the source from which TCR beta CDR3 regions were amplified. Carried out on the TCR CDR3, a first-round RT-PCR used the HTBI primer set. MiXCR, applied by TCRdb to the multiplex PCR reads, yields one record per CDR3 protein. Here the sample spans 130,000 to 150,000 distinct CDR3 sequences, roughly 23% being singletons.

This clonotype was sampled from a woman aged 50 to 60 with Graves' hyperthyroidism that later progressed to Graves' ophthalmopathy. Source material: blood. The rearrangement links TRBV5-1 to TRBJ2-7; 7 bases fit TRBD1. CDR3 residues: CASSLQGQKYEQYF. In nucleotides, the CDR3 is TGCGCCAGCAGCCTCCAGGGACAGAAGTACGAGCAGTACTTC. The whole variable domain, remainder taken from reference TRBV5-1 and TRBJ2-7, is KAGVTQTPRYLIKTRGQQVTLSCSPISGHRSVSWYQQTPGQGLQFLFEYFSETQRNKGNFPGRFSGRQFSNSRSEMNVSTLELGDSALYLCASSLQGQKYEQYFGPGTRLTVT.